This is a list of T cell receptor beta chains from one sample in a study of blood T cell repertoires in COVID-19. Sequencing was performed with immunoSEQ multiplex PCR; in TCRdb, only in-frame clones are kept and a portion is missing. The sample lists about 150,000 clones; about 90% were seen once. The sample comprised peripheral blood. These receptors all stem from a middle-aged man with acute or convalescent COVID-19. Both conserved end residues are part of each CDR3. The D gene is left open where the match is weak. Clone size appears in some rows only: once, few, many, or a class for an expanded clone.

D,size,J,V,DNA,CDR3
TRBD1,NA,TRBJ1-5,TRBV7-8,TGTGCCAGCAGCCCGTCCGACAGGGATAGCAATCAGCCCCAGCATTTT,CASSPSDRDSNQPQHF
NA,NA,TRBJ1-1,TRBV18,TGTGCCAGCTCACAAAACAGGGAGCCCGAAGCTTTCTTT,CASSQNREPEAFF
NA,NA,TRBJ1-1,TRBV30,TGTGCCTGGACCTGGCAGGTCAACACTGAAGCTTTCTTT,CAWTWQVNTEAFF
NA,once,TRBJ1-1,TRBV28,TGTGCCAGCAGCCGCACACCCCCCACTGAAGCTTTCTTT,CASSRTPPTEAFF
TRBD1,NA,TRBJ2-7,TRBV27,TGTGCCAGCAGTTCCGCGGGACAGGTGTACGAGCAGTACTTC,CASSSAGQVYEQYF
TRBD2,NA,TRBJ2-3,TRBV9,TGTGCCAGCAGCACACAAGGGACTAGCGGCACAGATACGCAGTATTTT,CASSTQGTSGTDTQYF
TRBD1,NA,TRBJ1-5,TRBV7-2,TGTGCCAGCAGCTTCACAGGGGGCACGGGTCAGCCCCAGCATTTT,CASSFTGGTGQPQHF
TRBD2,NA,TRBJ2-7,TRBV11-2,TGTGCCAGCAGCTTAGATCGGGCTAGCGGGAGAACCGAGCAGTACTTC,CASSLDRASGRTEQYF
TRBD1,once,TRBJ1-2,TRBV30,TGTGCCTGGAGTAAAACCCTGGGACAGGCGGGAGGCTACACCTTC,CAWSKTLGQAGGYTF
NA,NA,TRBJ1-3,TRBV11-2,TGTGCCAGCAGCCAAACAGGGAACTCTGGAAACACCATATATTTT,CASSQTGNSGNTIYF
NA,NA,TRBJ1-6,TRBV6-1,TGTGCCAGCAGTGAAGCGCTTCAGGCCGGCAATTCACCCCTCCACTTT,CASSEALQAGNSPLHF
TRBD2,NA,TRBJ2-5,TRBV5-1,TGCGCCAGCAGCTTGGAGCGAGCGGGAGGGTACCAAGAGACCCAGTACTTC,CASSLERAGGYQETQYF
TRBD1,NA,TRBJ2-7,TRBV5-1,TGCGCCAGCAGCTTGGCCGGGACAGGGGTCTACGAGCAGTACTTC,CASSLAGTGVYEQYF
TRBD1,NA,TRBJ2-2,TRBV3-1/TRBV3-2,TGTGCCAGCAGCCCACCCAGGGGGAACGGGGAGCTGTTTTTT,CASSPPRGNGELFF
TRBD1,NA,TRBJ1-5,TRBV6-2/TRBV6-3,TGTGCCAGCAGTAAGGGACAGGGATTGGAGGAACAGCCCCAGCATTTT,CASSKGQGLEEQPQHF
NA,once,TRBJ2-5,TRBV5-1,TGCGCCAGCAGCCCAGGACAAGAGACCCAGTACTTC,CASSPGQETQYF
TRBD2,NA,TRBJ2-1,TRBV7-3,TGTGCCAGCAGCTTAACAGGAATGACTAGCGGGAACAATGAGCAGTTCTTC,CASSLTGMTSGNNEQFF
NA,NA,TRBJ1-1,TRBV3-1/TRBV3-2,TGTGCCAGCAGCCAAGACCGTATGGGCCTTCAAGCTTTCTTT,CASSQDRMGLQAFF
NA,NA,TRBJ2-3,TRBV5-1,TGCGCCAGCAGCCCACTCCCCCGCACAGATACGCAGTATTTT,CASSPLPRTDTQYF
TRBD2,NA,TRBJ2-7,TRBV27,TGTGCCAGCAGTCTTACTAGCGGCTACGAGCAGTACTTC,CASSLTSGYEQYF
NA,NA,TRBJ2-3,TRBV6-5,TGTGCCAGCACCTACGGGACTTTTAGCGGAAATACGCAGTATTTT,CASTYGTFSGNTQYF
NA,NA,TRBJ1-2,TRBV5-1,TGCGCCAGCAGCCAGGGGACGGGCTACACCTTC,CASSQGTGYTF
NA,NA,TRBJ1-5,TRBV6-6,TGTGCCAGCAGTTACGGCCAGGCCAATCAGCCCCAGCATTTT,CASSYGQANQPQHF
TRBD1,NA,TRBJ1-1,TRBV5-5,TGTGCCAGCAGCTTTAGACAGGGCCAAATGAACACTGAAGCTTTCTTT,CASSFRQGQMNTEAFF
NA,NA,TRBJ2-1,TRBV11-2,TGTGCCAGCAGCTTCAGGGACAATGAGCAGTTCTTC,CASSFRDNEQFF
NA,NA,TRBJ1-2,TRBV6-2/TRBV6-3,TGTGCCAGCAGTTACTCGGCAGCGGATGGCTACACCTTC,CASSYSAADGYTF
TRBD1,NA,TRBJ1-2,TRBV28,TGTGCCAGCAGGTCCGGGACAGACTATGGCTACACCTTC,CASRSGTDYGYTF
NA,NA,TRBJ2-7,TRBV28,TGTGCCAGCACTAGCAACTCCTACGAGCAGTACTTC,CASTSNSYEQYF
NA,NA,TRBJ1-5,TRBV10-1,TGCGCCATTTCATTCGGGGACAATCAGCCCCAGCATTTT,CAISFGDNQPQHF
NA,NA,TRBJ1-4,TRBV30,TGTGCCTGGAGCCGGGGGGGGTCTAATGAAAAACTGTTTTTT,CAWSRGGSNEKLFF
TRBD2,NA,TRBJ2-3,TRBV7-2,TGTGCCAGCAGCTATAGCGGGTGGAGCGAGGGCACGCAGTATTTT,CASSYSGWSEGTQYF
NA,NA,TRBJ1-1,TRBV6-5,TGTGCCAGCAACCGACAGCCCTGGAACACTGAAGCTTTCTTT,CASNRQPWNTEAFF
NA,NA,TRBJ2-2,TRBV7-2,TGTGCCAGCAGCCCCCGCGGGCTAAAACAGGGGGAGCTGTTTTTT,CASSPRGLKQGELFF
NA,NA,TRBJ1-1,TRBV9,TGTGCCAGCAGCAAGGAGGGGTCGGGGAACACTGAAGCTTTCTTT,CASSKEGSGNTEAFF
TRBD1,once,TRBJ2-7,TRBV5-6,TGTGCCAGCAGCTTCAGGGACAGGCCCTACGAGCAGTACTTC,CASSFRDRPYEQYF
NA,NA,TRBJ2-5,TRBV27,TGTGCCAGCAGTTTAACCCCGGGACCCAGGGGTGGGCCAGAGACCCAGTACTTC,CASSLTPGPRGGPETQYF
TRBD2,NA,TRBJ2-1,TRBV4-2,TGTGCCAGCAGCCAAGATAAAGCGGGAGGTTACAATGAGCAGTTCTTC,CASSQDKAGGYNEQFF
NA,NA,TRBJ1-2,TRBV24-1,TGTGCCACCAGTGACCCACAGGTTACCTATGGCTACACCTTC,CATSDPQVTYGYTF
NA,once,TRBJ2-3,TRBV11-2,TGTGCCAGCAGCTTTGTGTCAGGGAGGACAGATACGCAGTATTTT,CASSFVSGRTDTQYF
TRBD1,NA,TRBJ2-2,TRBV11-2,TGTGCCAGCAGCTTAGCAGGGGGCACCGGGGAGCTGTTTTTT,CASSLAGGTGELFF
NA,NA,TRBJ2-1,TRBV7-9,TGTGCCAGCAGCTTAAGTCTCGCGCTATTGTACAATGAGCAGTTCTTC,CASSLSLALLYNEQFF
NA,NA,TRBJ1-1,TRBV24-1,TGTGCCACGTCCCCCGGGGGGCAGAAGGGCACTGAAGCTTTCTTT,CATSPGGQKGTEAFF
NA,NA,TRBJ1-1,TRBV9,TGTGCCAGCAGCGTAGGACCAGGGAACACTGAAGCTTTCTTT,CASSVGPGNTEAFF